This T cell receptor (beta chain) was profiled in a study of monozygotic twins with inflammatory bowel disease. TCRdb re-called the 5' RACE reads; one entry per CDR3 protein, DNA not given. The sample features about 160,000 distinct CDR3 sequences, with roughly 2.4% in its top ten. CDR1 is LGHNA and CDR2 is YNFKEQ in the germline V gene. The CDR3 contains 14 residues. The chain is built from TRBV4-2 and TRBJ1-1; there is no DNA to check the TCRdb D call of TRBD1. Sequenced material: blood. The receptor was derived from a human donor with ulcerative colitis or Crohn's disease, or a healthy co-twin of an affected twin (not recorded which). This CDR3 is CASSQAGGRTEAFF.